This T cell receptor beta chain was sequenced in a study of T-cell memory formation after mild COVID-19. Overall study: TCR clusters were mostly confined to one donor each. Study-level results: Clones from the second wave (peaking day 37) had unconfirmed SARS-CoV-2 specificity. Later expanders leaned CD4+, whereas day 15 to 85 contracting clones were balanced CD4/CD8.

With V trimmed by 3 bases and J by 6 bases, 7 bases remained unmatched. The CDR3 sequence is 14 residues long. The V gene's germline CDR1 is KGHSH and CDR2 LQKENI. With constant-segment primers, 5'RACE yielded cDNA libraries of TCR alpha and TCR beta that carried sample barcodes and UMIs. TCRdb ran MiXCR on the 5' RACE reads and lists one entry per CDR3 protein. The profile covers around 530,000 distinct CDR3 sequences, with about 20% appearing a single time and about 8.2% taken by the ten largest. This clonotype was seen only a few times. Antigen unknown. The sample consisted of PBMCs or a T cell subset sorted from them (not recorded which). This clonotype was obtained from an adult woman who had mild COVID-19 (a few samples of this study predate the infection). Cell type and time point are not known. J is TRBJ1-2 and V is TRBV18, with 7 bases fitting TRBD1. CDR3 sequence: CASSPSRQGNGYTF. DNA for the CDR3: TGTGCCAGCTCACCTTCGAGACAGGGAAATGGCTACACCTTC.